The entry below describes one TCR beta chain. Its target is not known. A read error may account for a junction end that differs from germline. This specimen comes from a study of T cell repertoires in cytomegalovirus infection. About the research overall: The public TCR beta signatures pointed to both CMV infection and matching HLA type.

Overall study findings and caveats: Predominance within the ex vivo response was attributable to HLA-C-restricted CMV-specific TCR beta clonotypes. The cumulative frequency of public TCR beta families identified carriers of CMV plus the relevant HLA.

The CDR3 runs to 15 residues. Per the germline V gene, CDR1 is SGHKS and CDR2 is YYEKEE (reference sequence). TCRdb independently ran MiXCR on the reads; one entry per CDR3 protein. The sample lists 170,000 or so distinct CDR3 sequences; about 18% were seen once. The chain uses TRBV5-5 and TRBJ1-5, with a tentative D call TRBD1 (5 bases). Input material: CD8+ T cells from PBMCs. The sequence derives from a human donor in good health (CMV status not recorded). Some clones in this sample may be carry-over from other donors' samples. Here the CDR3 reads CASTLGGYLNQPQHF. The CDR3 nucleotides read TGTGCCAGCACCTTGGGGGGTTACCTCAATCAGCCCCAGCATTTT.